This T cell receptor (beta chain) came from a study of cytomegalovirus exposure and HLA in healthy donors. Study-wide results and limits: Reports indicate that TCR beta sequences accurately predicted the HLA-A and HLA-B alleles of most subjects.

In germline, CDR1 is SGHDT, CDR2 YYEEEE. This CDR3 region has 14 residues. V was clipped by 3 bases and J by 4 bases; unmatched bases: 6. Primers included in the PCR were 60 Vbeta and 13 Jbeta primers. Measured with immunoSEQ multiplex PCR; TCRdb has only the in-frame clones, and not every one. Of around 120,000 clones listed, about 74% are singletons. In the case of this clone: Its antigen remains unidentified.

The sequence derives from a female donor in good health and CMV-seropositive. The material sequenced was PBMCs. V gene TRBV5-6 combines with J gene TRBJ1-1; 7 bases are a match to TRBD1. CDR3: CASSSTGWGTEAFF. The CDR3 DNA follows: TGTGCCAGCAGCTCGACAGGGTGGGGCACTGAAGCTTTCTTT.